This T cell receptor beta chain stems from a study of PD-L1 blockade in urothelial cancer. Overall study context: It was around 2014 that patients started atezolizumab at 1,200 mg intravenously every 3 weeks. Blood was tested 3 weeks (second dose) and 6 weeks into treatment. Peripheral blood specimens exhibited a median yield of 141,255 T cells. Whole-study findings and limits: Improved survival was predicted by pretreatment blood TCR clonality below the median.

The CDR3 consists of 15 residues. The germline gives CDR1 SGHDT, CDR2 YYEEEE. The ends were cut back, 2 bases at V and 5 bases at J, with 13 bases in the middle. Profiled with immunoSEQ multiplex PCR; TCRdb holds only in-frame clones, not every one. In the table there are approximately 46,000 clones, approximately 90% of which are singletons. A word on this clone: No antigen is known for it.

The chain has TRBV5-6 and TRBJ2-2; TRBD2 might be the D (6 bases). The material was PBMCs, obtained around atezolizumab (anti-PD-L1) treatment. The sequence came from a man aged 55 to 70 with urothelial cancer. In DNA, the CDR3 is TGTGCCAGCAGCTTTGACGGGGGAGGAACCGGGGAGCTGTTTTTT. This codes for CASSFDGGGTGELFF. The full variable domain, its missing parts supplied by reference TRBV5-6 and TRBJ2-2, is DAGVTQSPTHLIKTRGQQVTLRCSPKSGHDTVSWYQQALGQGPQFIFQYYEEEERQRGNFPDRFSGHQFPNYSSELNVNALLLGDSALYLCASSFDGGGTGELFFGEGSRLTVL.